This entry lists 2 T cell receptor beta chains sequenced from one sample in a study of shared T cell receptors in the human thymus. The protocol was immunoSEQ multiplex PCR, while the TCRdb copy is restricted to in-frame clones and leaves out a portion. Of hundreds of thousands of clones listed, 80% to 90% were seen once; the top ten hold 0.009% to 0.0095%. The same data also contributed to another study, on human thymus T cells.

Input material: thymocytes. These TCRs come from a boy in the first two years of life with a congenital heart defect.

The genes are TRBV28 and TRBJ1-6; tentative D call: TRBD1 (5 bases). Germline loops: CDR1 MDHEN, CDR2 SYDVKM. This CDR3 region has 16 residues. V was shortened by 4 bases and J by 8 bases, with 18 bases between the two germline ends. CDR3 loop: CASSSPGGARHSPLHF. The CDR3 nucleotides are TGTGCCAGCAGTTCCCCCGGCGGGGCGCGCCATTCACCCCTCCACTTT.

The chain has TRBV7-2 and TRBJ2-7; 11 bases align to TRBD1. V lost 3 bases to trimming and J lost 2 bases; unmatched junction nucleotides: 3. The CDR3 length is 15 residues. Germline V gene data show CDR1 as SGHTA and CDR2 as FQGNSA. CDR3 region: CASSFSGQGAYEQYF. Written as DNA, the CDR3 is TGTGCCAGCAGCTTCTCGGGACAGGGGGCCTACGAGCAGTACTTC. Full variable domain (outside the CDR3, taken from reference TRBV7-2 and TRBJ2-7): GAGVSQSPSNKVTEKGKDVELRCDPISGHTALYWYRQSLGQGLEFLIYFQGNSAPDKSGLPSDRFSAERTGGSVSTLTIQRTQQEDSAVYLCASSFSGQGAYEQYFGPGTRLTVT.